This T cell receptor (beta chain) is from a study of CD8 T cells in Susac syndrome. Germline-derived CDR1 and CDR2 are SGDLS and YYNGEE. The V end lost 3 bases, the J end lost 5 bases, and 12 bases lay between the germline ends. This CDR3 comprises 14 residues. The RNA, about 0.45 to 1 ug, was put through reverse transcription using random hexamers. MiXCR, run by TCRdb on the immunoSEQ multiplex PCR reads, gives a single entry per CDR3 protein. The top ten hold approximately 0.24% of the sample, which has approximately 130,000 distinct CDR3 sequences, around nine tenths seen once. Material for sequencing was CD8+ T cells from PBMCs. The chain has TRBV9 and TRBJ2-1; a weak D match, TRBD2 (6 bases). The receptor comes from a human donor with multiple sclerosis. CDR3 bases: TGTGCCAGCAGCGACCCCGGAGGGGACAATGAGCAGTTCTTC. This sequence encodes CASSDPGGDNEQFF.